The sequence of this T cell receptor (beta chain) was determined in a study of shared clonotypes between healthy human individuals. Findings and limits, study-wide: The study found lower generation probabilities in non-shared clonotypes than in those shared by all four donors. Apart from blood, nothing was sampled; tissue repertoires likely differ.

Per germline, CDR1 SGDLS and CDR2 YYNGEE. The ends were cut back, 0 bases at V and 6 bases at J, with 7 bases in the middle. The CDR3 extends over 14 amino acids. The repertoire was sequenced with immunoSEQ multiplex PCR; TCRdb's copy has only in-frame clones and lacks some. The table includes some 2 million clones, 85% to 95% detected once. With regard to this clone: The antigen remains undetermined.

This sequence joins TRBV9 and TRBJ1-6, with no clear D. Sequences were obtained from naive CD4+ T cells sorted from blood. Subset noted: CD45RA+ positively selected. The TCR was taken from a man aged 18 to 35 in good health. In DNA form, the CDR3 reads TGTGCCAGCAGCGTAGGGGTCCTTAATTCACCCCTCCACTTT. Translation gives CASSVGVLNSPLHF.